Here is one TCR beta chain with its context. What it recognizes is unknown. This entry comes from a study of T cell responses to AZD1222 COVID-19 vaccine. General study findings and limits: The number of AZD1222 recipients seropositive at baseline was only 6 or 7.

TCRdb keeps only in-frame clones here, not all; method: immunoSEQ multiplex PCR. The table includes more than 85,000 clones, around nine tenths detected once. The sequence was obtained from an adult in good health. Sequenced here: peripheral blood, sampled on day 0 of AZD1222 vaccination.

The DNA for the CDR3 is TGTGCCAGCAGTTATGGGACCCAAAGCTCCTACGAGCAGTACTTC. This gives the protein CASSYGTQSSYEQYF. V gene TRBV6-5 combines with J gene TRBJ2-7; TRBD1 or TRBD2 may be the D gene (5 bases each). The V gene lost 3 bases and the J gene lost 0 bases, with 12 bases spanning the gap. The CDR3 is 15 residues long. In germline, CDR1 is MNHEY, CDR2 SVGAGI.